This is a list of T cell receptor beta chains from one sample in a study of human T cells and chemical hapten exposure. TCRdb reanalysed the RACE reads using MiXCR and keeps one entry per CDR3 protein. This sample carries approximately 97,000 distinct CDR3 sequences, over 9.5% of them seen once, and the ten largest clones take 3% to 4%. This specimen was whole blood, taken in connection with sensitization to the hapten diphenylcyclopropenone (DPC). These receptors were collected from a woman in her thirties or forties with alopecia areata. Some clones in this sample may be carry-over from other donors' samples. Both conserved end residues are part of each CDR3. Fields, in order: V gene, D gene, J gene, clone size, CDR3 DNA, CDR3 protein. The D gene is left open where the match is weak. Clone size appears in some rows only: once, few, many, or a class for an expanded clone.

v_call: TRBV25-1; d_call: TRBD1; j_call: TRBJ1-3; clone_size: many; cdr3_nt: TGTGCCAGCAGTTCGACAGGGGCAAAAGGGTACACCATATATTTT; cdr3_aa: CASSSTGAKGYTIYF
v_call: TRBV19; d_call: .; j_call: TRBJ2-3; clone_size: many; cdr3_nt: TGTGCCAGTAGCGGCTTGCGGACAGATACGCAGTATTTT; cdr3_aa: CASSGLRTDTQYF
v_call: TRBV28; d_call: .; j_call: TRBJ2-5; clone_size: .; cdr3_nt: TGTGCCAGCAGTTTAAGGGGTACAGGGTTGATTGGTGTAGAGACCCAGTACTTC; cdr3_aa: CASSLRGTGLIGVETQYF
v_call: TRBV15; d_call: TRBD1; j_call: TRBJ1-5; clone_size: .; cdr3_nt: TGTGCCACCAGCGAGGACAGGGGGCGGTTGCCCCAGCATTTT; cdr3_aa: CATSEDRGRLPQHF
v_call: TRBV6-2/TRBV6-3; d_call: TRBD1; j_call: TRBJ1-2; clone_size: many; cdr3_nt: TGTGCCAGCAGTTACTCGAGCAGGGGGGACTATGGCTACACCTTC; cdr3_aa: CASSYSSRGDYGYTF
v_call: TRBV10-3; d_call: .; j_call: TRBJ2-7; clone_size: many; cdr3_nt: TGTGCCATCAGTGAGAGGGCAGGGGCCGAGGGGTACTTC; cdr3_aa: CAISERAGAEGYF
v_call: TRBV3-2; d_call: .; j_call: TRBJ2-4; clone_size: many; cdr3_nt: TGTGCCAGCAGCCAAGATCTTTCCGGCCTAGCCAAAAACATTCAGTACTTC; cdr3_aa: CASSQDLSGLAKNIQYF
v_call: TRBV19; d_call: .; j_call: TRBJ2-2; clone_size: many; cdr3_nt: TGTGCCAGTAGTACCGCGGCAACCCCGAACACCGGGGAGCTGTTTTTT; cdr3_aa: CASSTAATPNTGELFF
v_call: TRBV7-8; d_call: .; j_call: TRBJ2-7; clone_size: .; cdr3_nt: TGTGCCAGCAGCTTAGCCAAGGCCCAGGGTCGGGCAAAGTACTTC; cdr3_aa: CASSLAKAQGRAKYF
v_call: TRBV4-3; d_call: .; j_call: TRBJ1-6; clone_size: many; cdr3_nt: TGCGCCAGCAGCCAAGTTCCCGGGGGATCCGATAATTCACCCCTCCACTTT; cdr3_aa: CASSQVPGGSDNSPLHF
v_call: TRBV6-5; d_call: .; j_call: TRBJ2-7; clone_size: .; cdr3_nt: TGTGCCAGCAGTTACTCGAGACTAGGGTACAACGAGCAGTACTTC; cdr3_aa: CASSYSRLGYNEQYF
v_call: TRBV12-5; d_call: .; j_call: TRBJ1-1; clone_size: .; cdr3_nt: TGTGCTACTAAGACCTTGAACACTGAAGCTTTCTTT; cdr3_aa: CATKTLNTEAFF
v_call: TRBV6-6; d_call: TRBD2; j_call: TRBJ2-7; clone_size: .; cdr3_nt: TGTGCCAGCATGGTGGGAGGGGCCTACGAGCAGTACTTC; cdr3_aa: CASMVGGAYEQYF
v_call: TRBV28; d_call: .; j_call: TRBJ2-7; clone_size: few; cdr3_nt: TGTGCCAGCAGTCCCGGGACCTTTTCCTACGAGCAGTACTTC; cdr3_aa: CASSPGTFSYEQYF
v_call: TRBV19; d_call: .; j_call: TRBJ1-4; clone_size: many; cdr3_nt: TGTGCCAGTAGTATCCTTAATGAAAAACTGTTTTTT; cdr3_aa: CASSILNEKLFF
v_call: TRBV24-1; d_call: TRBD1; j_call: TRBJ1-1; clone_size: .; cdr3_nt: TGTGCCACCAGTGATGGGGGACAGGGTGACACTGAAGCTTTCTTT; cdr3_aa: CATSDGGQGDTEAFF
v_call: TRBV12-3/TRBV12-4; d_call: TRBD1; j_call: TRBJ1-1; clone_size: many; cdr3_nt: TGTGCCAGCAGGAAACAGGGGTTCACTGAAGCTTTCTTT; cdr3_aa: CASRKQGFTEAFF
v_call: TRBV27; d_call: .; j_call: TRBJ2-4; clone_size: many; cdr3_nt: TGTGCCAGCAGTTTCACCGCCAAAAACATTCAGTACTTC; cdr3_aa: CASSFTAKNIQYF
v_call: TRBV7-9; d_call: .; j_call: TRBJ1-6; clone_size: many; cdr3_nt: TGTGCCAGCAGCTTTGGGGAAAGCCCCTATAATTCACCCCTCCACTTT; cdr3_aa: CASSFGESPYNSPLHF
v_call: TRBV20-1; d_call: .; j_call: TRBJ1-5; clone_size: few; cdr3_nt: TGCAGTGCTAGAGATTCAGAAAGCAATCAGCCCCAGCATTTT; cdr3_aa: CSARDSESNQPQHF
v_call: TRBV27; d_call: .; j_call: TRBJ2-7; clone_size: few; cdr3_nt: TGTGCCAGCAGCCCGGTCGGGCCCAACTCCTACGAGCAGTACTTC; cdr3_aa: CASSPVGPNSYEQYF
v_call: TRBV7-2; d_call: .; j_call: TRBJ1-6; clone_size: .; cdr3_nt: TGTGCCAGCAGCCTAACAAGGGGGAATTCACCCCTCCACTTT; cdr3_aa: CASSLTRGNSPLHF
v_call: TRBV7-2; d_call: .; j_call: TRBJ1-5; clone_size: many; cdr3_nt: TGTGCCAGCAGCTTATCCCTCTCGGGGCAGAGCAATCAGCCCCAGCATTTT; cdr3_aa: CASSLSLSGQSNQPQHF
v_call: TRBV3-1; d_call: .; j_call: TRBJ2-4; clone_size: many; cdr3_nt: TGTGCCAGCAGCCAAGCCGATGGGACATCACAGTACTTC; cdr3_aa: CASSQADGTSQYF
v_call: TRBV28; d_call: .; j_call: TRBJ2-2; clone_size: many; cdr3_nt: TGTGCCAGCAGTCCTCACCGCGGTAGCGGGAACACCGGGGAGCTGTTTTTT; cdr3_aa: CASSPHRGSGNTGELFF
v_call: TRBV18; d_call: .; j_call: TRBJ2-2; clone_size: .; cdr3_nt: TGTGCCAGCTCACCAACACAAGCCAGCACCGGGGAGCTGTTTTTT; cdr3_aa: CASSPTQASTGELFF
v_call: TRBV5-1; d_call: TRBD2; j_call: TRBJ2-1; clone_size: few; cdr3_nt: TGCGCCAGCAGCTTCTTGATAGCGGGAGGTCCCGAGCAGTTCTTC; cdr3_aa: CASSFLIAGGPEQFF
v_call: TRBV7-2; d_call: .; j_call: TRBJ2-2; clone_size: many; cdr3_nt: TGTGCCAGCAGCCAAGAAAGGCGGCGGACCGGGGAGCTGTTTTTT; cdr3_aa: CASSQERRRTGELFF
v_call: TRBV14; d_call: .; j_call: TRBJ2-3; clone_size: few; cdr3_nt: TGTGCCAGCAGCCAAGATTTTTCGACAATTGGTACGCAGTATTTT; cdr3_aa: CASSQDFSTIGTQYF
v_call: TRBV7-9; d_call: TRBD2; j_call: TRBJ2-1; clone_size: .; cdr3_nt: TGTGCCAGCAGCTTAGCGACTAGCCATGAGCAGTTCTTC; cdr3_aa: CASSLATSHEQFF
v_call: TRBV15; d_call: TRBD1; j_call: TRBJ1-5; clone_size: .; cdr3_nt: TGTGCCACGAAGACAGGGGGTAGCAATCAGCCCCAGCATTTT; cdr3_aa: CATKTGGSNQPQHF
v_call: TRBV18; d_call: .; j_call: TRBJ2-5; clone_size: .; cdr3_nt: TGTGCCAGCTCACAGAAAGAGACCCAGTACTTC; cdr3_aa: CASSQKETQYF
v_call: TRBV2; d_call: .; j_call: TRBJ1-2; clone_size: many; cdr3_nt: TGTGCCAGCCTTAGATTGGGGACTAACTATGGCTACACCTTC; cdr3_aa: CASLRLGTNYGYTF
v_call: TRBV6-2/TRBV6-3; d_call: TRBD2; j_call: TRBJ2-3; clone_size: many; cdr3_nt: TGTGCCAGCAGTTACGGAGCGGGATGGGGCACAGATACGCAGTATTTT; cdr3_aa: CASSYGAGWGTDTQYF
v_call: TRBV28; d_call: .; j_call: TRBJ2-3; clone_size: few; cdr3_nt: TGTGCCAGCCTTGAGGACCGAGAGGGCACAGATACGCAGTATTTT; cdr3_aa: CASLEDREGTDTQYF
v_call: TRBV29-1; d_call: .; j_call: TRBJ2-2; clone_size: .; cdr3_nt: TGCAGCGTTGAGGGGAGGGGGACCAACACCGGGGAGCTGTTTTTT; cdr3_aa: CSVEGRGTNTGELFF
v_call: TRBV11-3; d_call: .; j_call: TRBJ2-6; clone_size: many; cdr3_nt: TGTGCCAGCAGCCCGCCAGGGCCTGGGGCCAACGTCCTGACTTTC; cdr3_aa: CASSPPGPGANVLTF
v_call: TRBV30; d_call: .; j_call: TRBJ2-2; clone_size: .; cdr3_nt: TGTGCCTGGAGGAGAACATCGACGGAATCCGGGGAGCTGTTTTTT; cdr3_aa: CAWRRTSTESGELFF
v_call: TRBV28; d_call: .; j_call: TRBJ2-1; clone_size: many; cdr3_nt: TGTGCCGCGGGGACATTCTACAATGAGCAGTTCTTC; cdr3_aa: CAAGTFYNEQFF
v_call: TRBV5-1; d_call: TRBD1; j_call: TRBJ2-2; clone_size: many; cdr3_nt: TGCGCCAGCAGCGGGGGACAGGGGTCGGTGAACACCGGGGAGCTGTTTTTT; cdr3_aa: CASSGGQGSVNTGELFF
v_call: TRBV7-2; d_call: .; j_call: TRBJ1-5; clone_size: many; cdr3_nt: TGTGCCAGCAGCTTTCGGGATCAGCCCCAGCATTTT; cdr3_aa: CASSFRDQPQHF
v_call: TRBV29-1; d_call: .; j_call: TRBJ2-7; clone_size: few; cdr3_nt: TGCAGCGTTGAATCCCCCCAGGGGGGGTACGAGCAGTACTTC; cdr3_aa: CSVESPQGGYEQYF
v_call: TRBV28; d_call: TRBD2; j_call: TRBJ2-1; clone_size: many; cdr3_nt: TGTGCCAGCGTAGCTTCTAGCGGTCTCTACAGCGGGTACAATGAGCAGTTCTTC; cdr3_aa: CASVASSGLYSGYNEQFF
v_call: TRBV5-1; d_call: .; j_call: TRBJ2-2; clone_size: many; cdr3_nt: TGCGCCAGCAGCTTGGGGGACCCCTTCGGCGGGGAGCTGTTTTTT; cdr3_aa: CASSLGDPFGGELFF
v_call: TRBV12-5; d_call: .; j_call: TRBJ1-1; clone_size: many; cdr3_nt: TGTGCTAGTGGTTTGGTCCTTGGGACGGTGAACACTGAAGCTTTCTTT; cdr3_aa: CASGLVLGTVNTEAFF
v_call: TRBV10-3; d_call: .; j_call: TRBJ2-1; clone_size: few; cdr3_nt: TGTGCCATCAGCCCCGACTGGGAGCAGTTCTTC; cdr3_aa: CAISPDWEQFF
v_call: TRBV11-2; d_call: TRBD1; j_call: TRBJ2-6; clone_size: many; cdr3_nt: TGTGCCAGCAGCGCACAGGGGGCTGGGGCCAACGTCCTGACTTTC; cdr3_aa: CASSAQGAGANVLTF
v_call: TRBV7-9; d_call: .; j_call: TRBJ2-4; clone_size: many; cdr3_nt: TGTGCCAGCAGCCGCACAGGGGCCAAAAACATTCAGTACTTC; cdr3_aa: CASSRTGAKNIQYF
v_call: TRBV10-3; d_call: TRBD1; j_call: TRBJ1-1; clone_size: .; cdr3_nt: TGTGCCATCAGCGCGGGGACAGGGTCGGTTCACCTCGCTGAAGCTTTCTTT; cdr3_aa: CAISAGTGSVHLAEAFF
v_call: TRBV7-2; d_call: .; j_call: TRBJ2-5; clone_size: many; cdr3_nt: TGTGCCAGCAGCTTACCGAGGGCTGGGCAGACCCAGTACTTC; cdr3_aa: CASSLPRAGQTQYF
v_call: TRBV18; d_call: TRBD1; j_call: TRBJ1-4; clone_size: few; cdr3_nt: TGTGCCAGCTCACCGAGACAGGGTGATGAAAAACTGTTTTTT; cdr3_aa: CASSPRQGDEKLFF
v_call: TRBV7-2; d_call: .; j_call: TRBJ1-2; clone_size: many; cdr3_nt: TGTGCCAGCAGCTTAGCCAATTACGGGTTCTATGGCTACACCTTC; cdr3_aa: CASSLANYGFYGYTF
v_call: TRBV5-1; d_call: .; j_call: TRBJ1-5; clone_size: many; cdr3_nt: TGCGCCAGCAGCCTGAGGCCAGACGGCAATCAGCCCCAGCATTTT; cdr3_aa: CASSLRPDGNQPQHF